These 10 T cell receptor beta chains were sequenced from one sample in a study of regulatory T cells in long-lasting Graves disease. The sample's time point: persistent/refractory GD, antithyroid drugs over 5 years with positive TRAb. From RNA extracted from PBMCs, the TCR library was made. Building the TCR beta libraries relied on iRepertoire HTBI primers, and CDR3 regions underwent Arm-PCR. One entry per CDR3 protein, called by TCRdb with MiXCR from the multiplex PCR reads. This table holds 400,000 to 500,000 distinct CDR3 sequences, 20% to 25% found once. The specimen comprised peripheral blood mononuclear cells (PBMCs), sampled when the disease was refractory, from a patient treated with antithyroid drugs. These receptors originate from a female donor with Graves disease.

CDR3 residues: CSALRTGEALYQETQYF. The DNA for the CDR3 is TGCAGTGCTTTACGGACAGGGGAGGCCTTGTACCAAGAGACCCAGTACTTC. The chain recombines TRBV20-1 with TRBJ2-5; 9 positions match TRBD1. The trim removed 5 bases at V and 0 bases at J, leaving 13 bases unmatched. The CDR3 is 17 residues long. Germline CDR1 reads DFQATT; CDR2 reads SNEGSKA (reference sequence).

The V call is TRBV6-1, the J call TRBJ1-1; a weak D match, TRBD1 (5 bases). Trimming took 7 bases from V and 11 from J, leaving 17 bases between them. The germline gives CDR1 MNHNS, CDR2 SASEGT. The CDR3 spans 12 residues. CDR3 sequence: CASTTPRVKAFF. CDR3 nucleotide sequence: TGTGCCAGCACCACCCCCAGGGTGAAGGCTTTCTTT.

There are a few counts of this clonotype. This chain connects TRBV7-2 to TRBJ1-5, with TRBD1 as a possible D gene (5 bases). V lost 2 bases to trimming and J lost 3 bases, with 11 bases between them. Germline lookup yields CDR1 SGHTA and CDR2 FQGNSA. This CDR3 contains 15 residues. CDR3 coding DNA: TGTGCCAGCAGCTTAATAGGGGCAGACAATCAGCCCCAGCATTTT. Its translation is CASSLIGADNQPQHF.

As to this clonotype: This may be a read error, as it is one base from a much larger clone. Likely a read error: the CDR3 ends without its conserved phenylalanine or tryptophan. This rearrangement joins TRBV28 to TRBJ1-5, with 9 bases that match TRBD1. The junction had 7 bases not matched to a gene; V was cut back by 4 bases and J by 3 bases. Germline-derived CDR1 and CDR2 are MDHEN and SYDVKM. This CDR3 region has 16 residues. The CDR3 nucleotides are TGTGCCAGCAGTTCCCCCGGGACAGGGTTCAATCAGCCCCAGCATCTT. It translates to CASSSPGTGFNQPQHL.

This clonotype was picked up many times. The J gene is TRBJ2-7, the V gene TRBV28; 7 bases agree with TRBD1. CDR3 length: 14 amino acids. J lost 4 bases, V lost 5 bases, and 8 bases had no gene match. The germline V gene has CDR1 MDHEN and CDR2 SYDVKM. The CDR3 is CASSLRGIGYEQYF. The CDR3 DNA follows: TGTGCCAGCAGTCTCAGGGGGATAGGATACGAGCAGTACTTC.

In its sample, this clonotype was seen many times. Here the CDR3 reads CASSLYGVQETQYF. The CDR3 coding sequence is TGTGCCAGCAGCTTATATGGGGTCCAAGAGACCCAGTACTTC. The chain links TRBV7-3 to TRBJ2-5; no reliable D call. The CDR3 runs 14 residues. V gave up 2 bases and J gave up 1 base, with 8 bases separating them. CDR1 is SGHTA, CDR2 FQGTGA, per germline.

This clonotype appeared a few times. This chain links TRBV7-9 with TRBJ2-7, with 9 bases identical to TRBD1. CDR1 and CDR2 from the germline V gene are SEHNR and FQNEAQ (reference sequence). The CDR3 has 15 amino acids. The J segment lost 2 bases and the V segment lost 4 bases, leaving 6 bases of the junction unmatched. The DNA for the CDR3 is TGTGCCAGCAGCTCGAGACAGGGGGATACCTACGAGCAGTACTTC. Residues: CASSSRQGDTYEQYF.

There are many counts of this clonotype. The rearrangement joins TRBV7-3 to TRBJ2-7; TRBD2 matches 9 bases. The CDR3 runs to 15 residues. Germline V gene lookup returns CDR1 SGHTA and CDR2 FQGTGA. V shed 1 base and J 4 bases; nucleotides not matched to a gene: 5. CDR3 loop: CASSLMPSGIYEQYF. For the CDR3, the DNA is TGTGCCAGCAGCTTAATGCCTAGCGGGATTTACGAGCAGTACTTC.

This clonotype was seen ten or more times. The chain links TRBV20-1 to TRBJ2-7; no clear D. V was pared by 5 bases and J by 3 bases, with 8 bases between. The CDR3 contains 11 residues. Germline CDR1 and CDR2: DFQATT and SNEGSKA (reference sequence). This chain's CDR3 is CSAQSYYEQYF. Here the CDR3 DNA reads TGCAGTGCTCAATCATACTACGAGCAGTACTTC.

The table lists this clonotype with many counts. CDR3 bases: TGTGCCAGCAGTGAACAAGTGGGGCCGACTGAAGCTTTCTTT. Amino acids: CASSEQVGPTEAFF. This rearrangement joins TRBV2 to TRBJ1-1, with D tentatively TRBD1 (5 bases). Trimming removed 2 bases from V and 5 bases from J, with 12 bases in between. The CDR3 sequence is 14 residues long. Per the germline V gene, CDR1 is SNHLY and CDR2 is FYNNEI.